The next 4 T cell receptor beta chains were all read from a single sample in a study of blood T cells in healthy people across ages. A second about 7 to 12 cycle PCR used barcoded and J-beta primers. MiXCR, run by TCRdb on the 5' RACE reads, gives a single entry per CDR3 protein. The sample yields around 1,000,000 distinct CDR3 sequences, roughly two fifths seen once. The sequencing sample was made of blood. These receptor sequences come from a young man in good health.

CDR3 loop: CSVGQGAVGYTF. For the CDR3, the DNA is TGCAGCGTTGGACAGGGGGCAGTTGGCTACACCTTC. The chain combines TRBV29-1 with TRBJ1-2, with TRBD1 identical over 10 bases. Losses at the gene ends were 4 bases for V and 7 bases for J; bases not matched to a gene: 3. The CDR3 has 12 amino acids. Germline V CDR1 and CDR2: SQVTM, ANQGSEA. Full variable domain (missing parts from reference TRBV29-1 and TRBJ1-2): SAVISQKPSRDICQRGTSLTIQCQVDSQVTMMFWYRQQPGQSLTLIATANQGSEATYESGFVIDKFPISRPNLTFSTLTVSNMSPEDSSIYLCSVGQGAVGYTFGSGTRLTVV.

A word on this clonotype: A read error may produce the germline difference seen at one junction end. This chain joins TRBV25-1 and TRBJ1-2, with 7 bases matching TRBD1. Germline values: CDR1 MGHDK, CDR2 SYGVNS. CDR3 length equals 13 residues. CDR3 sequence: CASQDRLNYGNTF. CDR3 sequence (DNA): TGTGCCAGCCAGGACAGGCTTAACTATGGCAACACCTTC.

This chain uses TRBV5-1 with TRBJ2-1; 8 nucleotides agree with TRBD2. Germline values: CDR1 SGHRS, CDR2 YFSETQ. The V and J ends lost 3 bases and 1 base, in that order; junction bases with no gene match: 9. This CDR3 comprises 17 residues. CDR3 residues: CASSYRGLADSYNEQFF. Here the CDR3 DNA reads TGCGCCAGCAGCTACAGAGGACTAGCCGATTCCTACAATGAGCAGTTCTTC.

This clonotype was observed many times. The chain couples TRBV4-3 to TRBJ1-2; no clear D gene. Trimming left V 1 base short and J 1 base short, with 13 bases between. Looked up from germline, CDR1 is LGHNA and CDR2 is YSLEER. This CDR3 spans 16 amino acids. The DNA of the CDR3 is TGCGCCAGCAGCCAAGCTCTGGACTCCCTTAACTATGGCTACACCTTC. The encoded protein is CASSQALDSLNYGYTF.